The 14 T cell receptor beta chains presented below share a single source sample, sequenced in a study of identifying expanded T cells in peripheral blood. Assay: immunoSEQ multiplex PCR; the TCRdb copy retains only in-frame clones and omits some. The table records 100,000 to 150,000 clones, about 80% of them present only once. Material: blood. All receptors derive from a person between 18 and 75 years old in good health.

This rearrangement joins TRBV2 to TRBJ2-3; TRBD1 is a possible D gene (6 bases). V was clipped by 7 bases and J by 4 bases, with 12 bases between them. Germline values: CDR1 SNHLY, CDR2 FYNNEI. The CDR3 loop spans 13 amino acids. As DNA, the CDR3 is TGTGCCAGCAACGGACAGATTTCAGATACGCAGTATTTT. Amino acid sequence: CASNGQISDTQYF.

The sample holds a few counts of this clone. The CDR3 sequence: CASSPDTGSGNTIYF. Written as DNA, the CDR3 is TGTGCCAGCAGCCCGGACACAGGGTCTGGAAACACCATATATTTT. The genes are TRBV7-2 and TRBJ1-3; maybe TRBD1 (6 bases). Trimming took off 5 bases at V and 1 base at J, with 12 bases between the two ends. The CDR3 has 15 amino acids. CDR1 SGHTA and CDR2 FQGNSA come from the germline V gene. Full variable domain (missing parts from reference TRBV7-2 and TRBJ1-3): GAGVSQSPSNKVTEKGKDVELRCDPISGHTALYWYRQSLGQGLEFLIYFQGNSAPDKSGLPSDRFSAERTGGSVSTLTIQRTQQEDSAVYLCASSPDTGSGNTIYFGEGSWLTVV.

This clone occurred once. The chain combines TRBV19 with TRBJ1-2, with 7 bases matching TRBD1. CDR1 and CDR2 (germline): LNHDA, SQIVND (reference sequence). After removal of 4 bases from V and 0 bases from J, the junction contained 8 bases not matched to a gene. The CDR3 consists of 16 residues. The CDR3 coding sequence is TGTGCCAGTAGTAGACCAACAGGGGCTACTAACTATGGCTACACCTTC. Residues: CASSRPTGATNYGYTF.

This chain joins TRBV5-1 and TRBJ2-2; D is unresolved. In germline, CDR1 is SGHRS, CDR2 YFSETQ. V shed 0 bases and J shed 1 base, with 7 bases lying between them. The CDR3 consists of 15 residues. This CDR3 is CASSLGSGNTGELFF. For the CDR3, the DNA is TGCGCCAGCAGCTTGGGGTCGGGGAACACCGGGGAGCTGTTTTTT.

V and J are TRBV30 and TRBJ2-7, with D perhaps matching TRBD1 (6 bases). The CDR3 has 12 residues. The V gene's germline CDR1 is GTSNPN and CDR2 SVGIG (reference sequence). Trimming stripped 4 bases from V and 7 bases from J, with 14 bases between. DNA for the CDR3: TGTGCCTGGATTGGGGGCCCTGGGGAGCAGTACTTC. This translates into CAWIGGPGEQYF.

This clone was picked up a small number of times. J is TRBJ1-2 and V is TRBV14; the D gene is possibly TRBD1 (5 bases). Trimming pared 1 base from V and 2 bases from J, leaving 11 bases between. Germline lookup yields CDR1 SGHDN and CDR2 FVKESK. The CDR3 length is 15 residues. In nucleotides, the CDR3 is TGTGCCAGCAGCCAAGGTGTGCGGGGCAACTATGGCTACACCTTC. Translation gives CASSQGVRGNYGYTF. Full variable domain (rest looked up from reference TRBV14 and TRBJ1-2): EAGVTQFPSHSVIEKGQTVTLRCDPISGHDNLYWYRRVMGKEIKFLLHFVKESKQDESGMPNNRFLAERTGGTYSTLKVQPAELEDSGVYFCASSQGVRGNYGYTFGSGTRLTVV.

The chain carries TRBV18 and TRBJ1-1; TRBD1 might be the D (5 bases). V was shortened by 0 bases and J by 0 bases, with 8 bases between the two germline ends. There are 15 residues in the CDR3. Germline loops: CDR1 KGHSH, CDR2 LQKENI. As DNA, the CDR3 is TGTGCCAGCTCACCACCCGGGACCTTGAACACTGAAGCTTTCTTT. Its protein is CASSPPGTLNTEAFF.

Here the CDR3 reads CASSSWTSGTYEQYF. CDR3 coding DNA: TGTGCCAGCAGTTCTTGGACTAGCGGTACCTACGAGCAGTACTTC. The rearrangement uses TRBV27 and TRBJ2-7, with 10 positions matching TRBD2. The length of the CDR3 is 15 residues. V lost 4 bases to trimming and J lost 2 bases; unmatched junction nucleotides: 5. Germline V lookup: CDR1 MNHEY, CDR2 SMNVEV (reference sequence).

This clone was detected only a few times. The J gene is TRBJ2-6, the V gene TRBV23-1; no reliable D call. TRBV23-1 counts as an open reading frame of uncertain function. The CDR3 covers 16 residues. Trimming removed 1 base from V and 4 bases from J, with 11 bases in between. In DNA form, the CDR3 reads TGCGCCAGCAGTCAATGGTGGGTGGGCGGGGCCAACGTCCTGACTTTC. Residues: CASSQWWVGGANVLTF.

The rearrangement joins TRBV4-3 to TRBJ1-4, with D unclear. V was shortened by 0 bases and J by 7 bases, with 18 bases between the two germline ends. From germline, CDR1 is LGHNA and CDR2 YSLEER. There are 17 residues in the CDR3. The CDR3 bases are TGCGCCAGCAGCCAAGATTCTATGTCGGGGTTCCTTGAAAAACTGTTTTTT. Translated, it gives CASSQDSMSGFLEKLFF.

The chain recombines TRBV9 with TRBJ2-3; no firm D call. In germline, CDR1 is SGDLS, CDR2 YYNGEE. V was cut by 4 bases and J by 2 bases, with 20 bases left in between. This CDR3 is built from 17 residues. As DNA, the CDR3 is TGTGCCAGCAGCAACTCGCCGGTCAGGTCCCCCACAGATACGCAGTATTTT. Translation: CASSNSPVRSPTDTQYF.

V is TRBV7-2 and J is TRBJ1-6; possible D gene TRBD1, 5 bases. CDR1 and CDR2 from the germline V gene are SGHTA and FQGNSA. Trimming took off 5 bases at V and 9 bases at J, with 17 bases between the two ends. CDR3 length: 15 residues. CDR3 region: CASSLNTGTISPLHF. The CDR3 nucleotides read TGTGCCAGCAGCCTCAACACCGGGACCATTTCACCCCTCCACTTT.

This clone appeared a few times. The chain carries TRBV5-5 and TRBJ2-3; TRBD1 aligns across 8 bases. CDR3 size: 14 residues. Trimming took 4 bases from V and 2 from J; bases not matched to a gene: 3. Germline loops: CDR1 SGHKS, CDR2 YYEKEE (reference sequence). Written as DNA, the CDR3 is TGTGCCAGCAGCAAGGGACAGGACACAGATACGCAGTATTTT. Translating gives CASSKGQDTDTQYF.

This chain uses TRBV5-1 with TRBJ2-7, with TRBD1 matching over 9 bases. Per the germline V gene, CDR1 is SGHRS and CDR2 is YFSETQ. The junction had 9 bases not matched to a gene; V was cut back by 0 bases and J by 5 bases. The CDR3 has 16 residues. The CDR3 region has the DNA TGCGCCAGCAGCTTGGGAACTCCGGGACAGGGACACGAGCAGTACTTC. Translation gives CASSLGTPGQGHEQYF.